This T cell receptor (beta chain) came from a study of blood T cell repertoires in COVID-19. CDR3 length: 12 amino acids. Germline values: CDR1 SGHRS, CDR2 YFSETQ. V lost 3 bases, J lost 6 bases, and 10 bases lay in between. Clones were read by immunoSEQ multiplex PCR, and TCRdb kept only the in-frame ones, dropping some. In the table there are 85,000 to 100,000 clones, around 88% of which are singletons. With regard to this clone: The sample holds other DNA sequences that translate to the same CDR3.

The sample taken for sequencing was peripheral blood. V usage is TRBV5-1 and J usage is TRBJ2-7; TRBD1 might be the D (7 bases). This receptor was obtained from a man in his fifties or sixties with acute or convalescent COVID-19. The CDR3 coding sequence is TGCGCCAGCAGCTCCCAGGGGGGCGAGCAGTACTTC. Encoded protein: CASSSQGGEQYF.